This is a list of T cell receptor beta chains from one sample in a study of T cell repertoires in cytomegalovirus infection. TCRdb passed the reads through MiXCR, listing each CDR3 protein once. In the table there are hundreds of thousands of distinct CDR3 sequences, approximately 25% of which are singletons. Material: CD8+ T cells from PBMCs. The receptors were sampled from a human donor in good health (CMV status not recorded). Some clones in this sample may be carry-over from other donors' samples. The CDR3 runs from the conserved cysteine through the conserved F or W. D genes are given only for firm matches. Not every row has a clone size; where given, it reads once, few, many or a size class.

d_gene,j_gene,abundance,v_gene,CDR3aa,CDR3nt
-,TRBJ2-1,few,TRBV10-3,CAISESSGWDEQFF,TGTGCCATCAGTGAGTCCTCAGGGTGGGATGAGCAGTTCTTC
-,TRBJ2-1,-,TRBV15,CATSEGNGQFF,TGTGCCACCAGCGAGGGGAATGGGCAGTTCTTC
-,TRBJ1-2,few,TRBV6-5,CASSYSLIRGPYNGGYTF,TGTGCCAGCAGTTACTCGTTAATCAGGGGTCCCTATAATGGTGGCTACACCTTC
TRBD1,TRBJ1-1,many,TRBV4-1,CASSQDDWTGGRTEAFF,TGCGCCAGCAGCCAAGATGATTGGACAGGGGGCCGTACTGAAGCTTTCTTT
TRBD1,TRBJ2-5,-,TRBV6-6,CASSRGTGGQETQYF,TGTGCCAGCAGCCGTGGGACAGGGGGTCAAGAGACCCAGTACTTC
TRBD1,TRBJ2-7,-,TRBV7-6,CASSSPPGQKTDYEQYF,TGTGCCAGCAGCTCCCCCCCGGGACAGAAAACTGACTACGAGCAGTACTTC
-,TRBJ2-3,many,TRBV7-9,CASSSPGWGPDTQYF,TGTGCCAGCAGCTCCCCAGGTTGGGGGCCAGATACGCAGTATTTT
-,TRBJ2-7,-,TRBV12-3/TRBV12-4,CASSFLQGPYEQYF,TGTGCCAGCAGTTTTCTCCAGGGGCCCTACGAGCAGTACTTC
TRBD1,TRBJ1-1,many,TRBV7-6,CASSLGGTGDNEAFF,TGTGCCAGCAGCTTAGGCGGGACAGGGGATAATGAAGCTTTCTTT
-,TRBJ2-3,-,TRBV29-1,CSTKIPARKTQYF,TGCAGCACCAAAATCCCGGCCCGAAAAACGCAGTATTTT
TRBD2,TRBJ2-5,few,TRBV4-1,CASSQDRAGGTETQYF,TGCGCCAGCAGCCAAGATCGGGCGGGGGGGACGGAGACCCAGTACTTC
TRBD1,TRBJ2-2,few,TRBV20-1,CSASRQGVDTGELFF,TGCAGTGCTAGTAGACAGGGGGTTGATACCGGGGAGCTGTTTTTT
TRBD1,TRBJ1-1,many,TRBV14,CASSQDRIEAFF,TGTGCCAGCAGCCAGGACAGGATTGAAGCTTTCTTT
-,TRBJ1-1,many,TRBV7-9,CASTGSTEAFF,TGTGCCAGCACCGGGAGCACTGAAGCTTTCTTT
-,TRBJ1-4,few,TRBV2,CATPGTMDEKLFF,TGTGCCACCCCCGGGACGATGGATGAAAAACTGTTTTTT
-,TRBJ2-2,-,TRBV6-1,CASSWGYYLTGELFF,TGTGCCAGCAGTTGGGGATACTACCTCACCGGGGAGCTGTTTTTT
TRBD1,TRBJ2-5,many,TRBV10-3,CAIRTQTGNQETQYF,TGTGCCATCAGGACTCAGACAGGGAACCAAGAGACCCAGTACTTC
-,TRBJ2-7,-,TRBV10-3,CAISGAKTFYEQYF,TGTGCCATCAGTGGGGCTAAGACCTTTTACGAGCAGTACTTC
-,TRBJ2-2,few,TRBV19,CASSIDGKGPTTGELFF,TGTGCCAGTAGTATCGATGGGAAGGGACCGACGACCGGGGAGCTGTTTTTT
-,TRBJ2-1,-,TRBV2,CASSEAPMRAHEQFF,TGTGCCAGCAGTGAAGCCCCTATGAGGGCACATGAGCAGTTCTTC
-,TRBJ2-7,-,TRBV5-6,CASSWALAEPYEQYF,TGTGCCAGCAGCTGGGCCTTAGCAGAACCCTACGAGCAGTACTTC
-,TRBJ1-6,-,TRBV20-1,CSARQGGSPLHF,TGCAGTGCTAGACAGGGAGGATCACCCCTCCACTTT
-,TRBJ1-1,many,TRBV11-3,CASSPDGHTEAFF,TGTGCCAGCAGCCCTGACGGGCACACTGAAGCTTTCTTT
TRBD2,TRBJ2-2,few,TRBV7-9,CASSLAELNTGELFF,TGTGCCAGCAGCCTAGCGGAACTTAACACCGGGGAGCTGTTTTTT
-,TRBJ2-1,many,TRBV7-2,CASNLGPLEDNEQFF,TGTGCCAGCAACTTAGGACCGTTGGAAGACAATGAGCAGTTCTTC
-,TRBJ2-2,-,TRBV7-6,CASESTGELFF,TGTGCCTCCGAGTCCACCGGGGAGCTGTTTTTT
-,TRBJ2-5,few,TRBV10-3,CAISEPRNGPGQETQYF,TGTGCCATCAGTGAACCTCGTAACGGCCCCGGACAAGAGACCCAGTACTTC
-,TRBJ1-2,many,TRBV7-2,CASRLGRGDKPGYTF,TGTGCCAGCAGGCTGGGGAGAGGGGACAAGCCAGGCTACACCTTC
-,TRBJ1-1,-,TRBV7-9,CASSSVSTNTEAFF,TGTGCCAGCAGCTCAGTCTCAACTAACACTGAAGCTTTCTTT